These T cell receptor beta chains were read from a single sample in a study of OX40 agonist ivuxolimab in advanced cancers. TCRdb's copy holds only in-frame clones and misses some; the assay was immunoSEQ multiplex PCR. The data show about 90,000 clones, with approximately 90% seen just once and less than 8% held by the top ten. Here the sequenced sample was CD4+ or CD8+ T cells sorted from blood, taken in a trial of the OX40 agonist ivuxolimab. The receptors derive from an adult with an advanced solid tumor such as melanoma, head and neck, liver or kidney cancer. The CDR3 runs from the conserved cysteine through the conserved F or W. Fields, in order: CDR3 protein, CDR3 DNA, V gene, J gene, D gene, clone size. A D gene is named only where the DNA matches it firmly. Not all rows give a size; the values are once, few, many and, for expanded clones, a class.

CDR3: CASSLFGQGAEETQYF
DNA: TGTGCCAGCAGCTTGTTTGGACAGGGGGCGGAGGAGACCCAGTACTTC
V: TRBV5-4
J: TRBJ2-5
D: TRBD1
size: NA

CDR3: CASSSQGAYNEQFF
DNA: TGTGCCAGCAGTTCCCAGGGAGCCTACAATGAGCAGTTCTTC
V: TRBV6-6
J: TRBJ2-1
D: NA
size: NA

CDR3: CASSETSGGSTDTQYF
DNA: TGTGCCAGCAGTGAAACTAGCGGAGGGAGCACAGATACGCAGTATTTT
V: TRBV6-4
J: TRBJ2-3
D: TRBD2
size: NA

CDR3: CATGGSYEQYF
DNA: TGTGCCACGGGGGGTTCCTACGAGCAGTACTTC
V: TRBV6-6
J: TRBJ2-7
D: TRBD2
size: NA

CDR3: CASSFISGSLNEQFF
DNA: TGTGCCAGCAGCTTTATTAGCGGGAGTCTCAATGAGCAGTTCTTC
V: TRBV11-3
J: TRBJ2-1
D: TRBD2
size: NA

CDR3: CASSTSDLEADTQYF
DNA: TGTGCCAGTAGTACCAGCGATCTAGAGGCAGATACGCAGTATTTT
V: TRBV19
J: TRBJ2-3
D: NA
size: once

CDR3: CASSPPGSSYEQYF
DNA: TGTGCCAGCAGCCCACCCGGGTCCTCCTACGAGCAGTACTTC
V: TRBV5-6
J: TRBJ2-7
D: NA
size: NA

CDR3: CASSEERYEQYF
DNA: TGTGCCAGCAGCGAAGAGCGGTACGAGCAGTACTTC
V: TRBV7-9
J: TRBJ2-7
D: NA
size: NA

CDR3: CASSLGQGPSYNSPLHF
DNA: TGCGCCAGCAGCTTGGGACAGGGGCCCTCCTATAATTCACCCCTCCACTTT
V: TRBV5-1
J: TRBJ1-6
D: TRBD1
size: NA

CDR3: CASSSPDRGETQYF
DNA: TGCGCCAGCAGCTCCCCGGACAGGGGTGAGACCCAGTACTTC
V: TRBV5-1
J: TRBJ2-5
D: TRBD1
size: NA

CDR3: CASSLDSQETQYF
DNA: TGTGCCAGCAGTTTAGACTCCCAAGAGACCCAGTACTTC
V: TRBV28
J: TRBJ2-5
D: NA
size: NA

CDR3: CASSLGLDTQYF
DNA: TGCGCCAGCAGCTTGGGACTGGATACGCAGTATTTT
V: TRBV5-1
J: TRBJ2-3
D: NA
size: NA

CDR3: CASSTRTSGRITDTQYF
DNA: TGTGCCAGCAGCACGAGGACTAGCGGGAGGATAACAGATACGCAGTATTTT
V: TRBV28
J: TRBJ2-3
D: TRBD2
size: few

CDR3: CASSLDRADGNEQFF
DNA: TGTGCTAGCAGCTTGGACAGGGCTGATGGCAATGAGCAGTTCTTC
V: TRBV7-7
J: TRBJ2-1
D: TRBD1
size: NA

CDR3: CASSLRRNTEAFF
DNA: TGTGCCAGCAGTTTGAGGCGGAACACTGAAGCTTTCTTT
V: TRBV6-5
J: TRBJ1-1
D: NA
size: NA

CDR3: CASSSPRYLGGAGELFF
DNA: TGTGCCAGCAGCTCACCTAGGTACCTGGGGGGGGCCGGGGAGCTGTTTTTT
V: TRBV9
J: TRBJ2-2
D: TRBD2
size: NA

CDR3: CASSVTSPYAGGFDEQFF
DNA: TGTGCCAGCAGCGTCACCAGTCCTTATGCGGGAGGGTTCGATGAGCAGTTCTTC
V: TRBV9
J: TRBJ2-1
D: TRBD2
size: NA

CDR3: CASSVTGDTQYF
DNA: TGTGCCAGCAGCGTGACCGGAGATACGCAGTATTTT
V: TRBV9
J: TRBJ2-3
D: NA
size: NA

CDR3: CASSERAWVTSGRSYEQYF
DNA: TGTGCCAGCAGTGAAAGGGCATGGGTTACTAGCGGGAGAAGCTACGAGCAGTACTTC
V: TRBV6-1
J: TRBJ2-7
D: TRBD2
size: NA

CDR3: CASSTQGTGNQPQHF
DNA: TGTGCCAGCAGTACCCAGGGAACCGGCAATCAGCCCCAGCATTTT
V: TRBV6-6
J: TRBJ1-5
D: NA
size: NA

CDR3: CAISGVGPTLLNTEAFF
DNA: TGTGCCATCAGTGGTGTAGGGCCAACACTTTTGAACACTGAAGCTTTCTTT
V: TRBV10-3
J: TRBJ1-1
D: NA
size: NA

CDR3: CASSQRANSGSQTQYF
DNA: TGTGCCAGCAGCCAGCGGGCCAATAGCGGGAGCCAGACCCAGTACTTC
V: TRBV11-2
J: TRBJ2-5
D: TRBD2
size: few

CDR3: CASAQVDGGTNEQFF
DNA: TGTGCCAGCGCCCAGGTGGACGGAGGTACCAATGAGCAGTTCTTC
V: TRBV6-6
J: TRBJ2-1
D: NA
size: NA

CDR3: CASSLTGFYGYTF
DNA: TGTGCCAGCAGCTTAACAGGGTTCTATGGCTACACCTTC
V: TRBV7-9
J: TRBJ1-2
D: NA
size: NA

CDR3: CASTTGPTWDEKLFF
DNA: TGTGCCAGTACGACAGGGCCTACTTGGGATGAAAAACTGTTTTTT
V: TRBV19
J: TRBJ1-4
D: TRBD1
size: NA

CDR3: CSAGRQNTEAFF
DNA: TGCAGCGCGGGACGGCAGAACACTGAAGCTTTCTTT
V: TRBV29-1
J: TRBJ1-1
D: NA
size: NA

CDR3: CASDTRLAGGVMEETQYF
DNA: TGCGCCAGCGACACTCGACTAGCGGGAGGGGTGATGGAGGAGACCCAGTACTTC
V: TRBV5-1
J: TRBJ2-5
D: TRBD2
size: NA

CDR3: CASSVAEGARGTQYF
DNA: TGTGCCAGCAGCGTAGCTGAGGGGGCGCGGGGGACCCAGTACTTC
V: TRBV9
J: TRBJ2-5
D: NA
size: NA

CDR3: CASSLQGLAPYEQYF
DNA: TGTGCCAGCAGCTTACAGGGACTAGCGCCTTACGAGCAGTACTTC
V: TRBV11-3
J: TRBJ2-7
D: TRBD2
size: NA

CDR3: CASSQSGQGNSPLHF
DNA: TGTGCCAGCAGCCAGAGCGGGCAGGGAAATTCACCCCTCCACTTT
V: TRBV7-2
J: TRBJ1-6
D: NA
size: once

CDR3: CASSPPRDRGTEAFF
DNA: TGTGCCAGCAGCCCCCCACGGGACAGGGGTACTGAAGCTTTCTTT
V: TRBV7-6
J: TRBJ1-1
D: TRBD1
size: NA

CDR3: CASSPGSGRLSEQYF
DNA: TGTGCCAGCTCCCCGGGGAGCGGGAGGCTGTCTGAGCAGTACTTC
V: TRBV27
J: TRBJ2-7
D: TRBD2
size: once

CDR3: CASSWAGVANEQFF
DNA: TGTGCCAGCAGCTGGGCGGGAGTAGCCAATGAGCAGTTCTTC
V: TRBV13
J: TRBJ2-1
D: TRBD2
size: NA

CDR3: CAISVGPGNEQFF
DNA: TGTGCCATCAGTGTAGGGCCAGGGAATGAGCAGTTCTTC
V: TRBV10-3
J: TRBJ2-1
D: NA
size: NA

CDR3: CASSLGPTDTQYF
DNA: TGTGCCAGCAGCTTAGGTCCTACAGATACGCAGTATTTT
V: TRBV7-8
J: TRBJ2-3
D: NA
size: once

CDR3: CASSDGAAGSYEQYF
DNA: TGTGCCAGCAGTGACGGAGCGGCGGGCTCCTACGAGCAGTACTTC
V: TRBV6-6
J: TRBJ2-7
D: NA
size: NA

CDR3: CASSGTSGAFWVEQYF
DNA: TGTGCCAGCAGTGGAACTAGCGGGGCCTTCTGGGTCGAGCAGTACTTC
V: TRBV28
J: TRBJ2-7
D: TRBD2
size: NA

CDR3: CASSFTGTSGARFNEQYF
DNA: TGCGCCAGCAGCTTTACCGGGACTAGCGGGGCTCGCTTTAACGAGCAGTACTTC
V: TRBV5-1
J: TRBJ2-7
D: TRBD2
size: NA

CDR3: CASSPTPTSGSNNEQFF
DNA: TGTGCCAGCAGCCCGACTCCGACTAGCGGGAGTAACAATGAGCAGTTCTTC
V: TRBV7-9
J: TRBJ2-1
D: TRBD2
size: NA

CDR3: CASSFQQGRSDTQYF
DNA: TGTGCCAGCAGCTTCCAACAGGGGAGGTCAGATACGCAGTATTTT
V: TRBV11-3
J: TRBJ2-3
D: NA
size: NA

CDR3: CASSITSTNEKLFF
DNA: TGTGCCAGTAGTATAACATCAACTAATGAAAAACTGTTTTTT
V: TRBV19
J: TRBJ1-4
D: NA
size: NA